This TCR beta chain was documented in a study of beta chain features in type 1 diabetes. Whole-study findings and limits: It was among patients, rather than healthy donors, that naive, central memory and Treg TCRB repertoires appeared more similar. Type 1 diabetes patients had moderately but significantly shorter TCRB CDR3s in all four CD4+ subsets.

Remarks on this clone: Its antigen is as yet unknown.

What was sequenced were expressed TCRB transcripts, since all of the isolated RNA had been reverse transcribed. Clones were sequenced by immunoSEQ multiplex PCR, and TCRdb holds only the in-frame ones, with some missing. The sample holds over 300,000 clones, around 8.5% seen once. Germline CDR1 and CDR2: SGHDT and YYEEEE. Trimming removed 0 bases at V and 5 bases at J, with 8 bases between. The CDR3 loop spans 13 amino acids. V is TRBV5-6 and J is TRBJ1-1, with TRBD1 as a possible D gene (6 bases). This sequence was found in a man aged 25 to 40 with type 1 diabetes. The sequenced sample was central memory CD4+ T cells from blood. Here the CDR3 DNA reads TGTGCCAGCAGCTTGGGACAGGAAACTGAAGCTTTCTTT. Its translation is CASSLGQETEAFF. Supplemented by reference TRBV5-6 and TRBJ1-1, the full variable domain reads DAGVTQSPTHLIKTRGQQVTLRCSPKSGHDTVSWYQQALGQGPQFIFQYYEEEERQRGNFPDRFSGHQFPNYSSELNVNALLLGDSALYLCASSLGQETEAFFGQGTRLTVV.